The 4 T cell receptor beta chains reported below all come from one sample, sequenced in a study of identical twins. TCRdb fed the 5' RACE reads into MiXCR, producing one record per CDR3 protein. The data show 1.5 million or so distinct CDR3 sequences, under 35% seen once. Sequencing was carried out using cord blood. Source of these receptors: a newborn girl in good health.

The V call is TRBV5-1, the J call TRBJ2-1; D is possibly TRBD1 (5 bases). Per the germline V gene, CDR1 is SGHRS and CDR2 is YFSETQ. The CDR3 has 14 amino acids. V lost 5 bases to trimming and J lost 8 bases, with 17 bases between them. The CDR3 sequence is CASRTDAGYDEQFF. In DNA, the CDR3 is TGCGCCAGCAGGACAGACGCTGGGTACGATGAGCAGTTCTTC.

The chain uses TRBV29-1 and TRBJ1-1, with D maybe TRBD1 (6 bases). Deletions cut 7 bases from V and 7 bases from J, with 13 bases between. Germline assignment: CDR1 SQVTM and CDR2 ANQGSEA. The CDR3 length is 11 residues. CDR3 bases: TGCAGCGACCACAGGGTAGTTGAAGCTTTCTTT. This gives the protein CSDHRVVEAFF.

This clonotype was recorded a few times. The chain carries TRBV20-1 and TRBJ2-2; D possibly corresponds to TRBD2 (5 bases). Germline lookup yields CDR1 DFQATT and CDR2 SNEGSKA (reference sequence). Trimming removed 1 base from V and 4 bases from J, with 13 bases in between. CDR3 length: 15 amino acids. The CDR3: CSARGSLALTGELFF. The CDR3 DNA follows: TGCAGTGCTAGAGGTAGCCTAGCACTCACCGGGGAGCTGTTTTTT.

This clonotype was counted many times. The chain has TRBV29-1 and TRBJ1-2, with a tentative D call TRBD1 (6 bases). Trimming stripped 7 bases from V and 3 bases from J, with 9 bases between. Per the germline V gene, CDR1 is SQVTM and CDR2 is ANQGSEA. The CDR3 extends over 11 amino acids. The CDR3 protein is CSGEGDYGYTF. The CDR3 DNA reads TGCAGCGGGGAGGGGGACTATGGCTACACCTTC.